The 2 T cell receptor beta chains listed next were all sequenced from one sample in a study of OX40 agonist ivuxolimab in advanced cancers. The method was immunoSEQ multiplex PCR; TCRdb's version includes in-frame clones alone and lacks a portion of them. This table has around 69,000 clones, more than 65% appearing once. Sequencing used CD4+ or CD8+ T cells sorted from blood, obtained in a trial of the OX40 agonist ivuxolimab. The receptor set was obtained from an adult with an advanced solid tumor such as melanoma, head and neck, liver or kidney cancer.

This chain links TRBV6-6 with TRBJ2-7; 7 positions match TRBD2. Per the germline V gene, CDR1 is MNHNY and CDR2 is SVGAGI (reference sequence). Unmatched junction bases numbered 9, after V lost 7 bases and J lost 3 bases. The CDR3 consists of 14 residues. This CDR3 reads CASTMGGTFYEQYF. As DNA, the CDR3 is TGTGCCAGCACTATGGGGGGGACCTTCTACGAGCAGTACTTC.

The rearrangement links TRBV10-3 to TRBJ1-1; tentative D call: TRBD1 (6 bases). Trimming shortened V by 5 bases and J by 0 bases, and 13 bases separated the two germline ends. CDR3 size: 15 residues. CDR1 ENHRY and CDR2 SYGVKD come from the germline V gene. The CDR3 sequence is CAISPRGGMNTEAFF. In DNA, the CDR3 is TGTGCCATCAGTCCCCGGGGGGGCATGAACACTGAAGCTTTCTTT.